This T cell receptor beta chain is from a study of shared clonotypes between healthy human individuals. CDR1 is SQVTM and CDR2 is ANQGSEA in the germline V gene. The CDR3 runs 11 residues. The V end was cut by 2 bases, the J end by 10 bases, with 11 bases between. Some clones are missing from TCRdb's copy, which holds only in-frame ones; the method was immunoSEQ multiplex PCR. Of around 2,000,000 clones listed, approximately 94% are singletons. Positive CCR7 selection of CD45RO-negative cells yielded the naive CD8 cells, and terminally differentiated effector memory CD45RA+ cells were excluded. None of the donors, who were healthy HIV-negative adults, had recently had acute infections or vaccinations. The study drew all its donors from Caucasian adults living in Nashville, Tennessee. A few counts support this clone.

This TCR was recovered from a man younger than 30 in good health. Some clones in this sample may be carry-over from other donors' samples. The chain joins TRBV29-1 to TRBJ1-1, with D unclear. Material: naive CD8+ T cells from PBMCs. The CDR3 DNA sequence: TGCAGCGTTGAACGCATTGAAGGAGCTTTCTTT. Its translation: CSVERIEGAFF.